This TCR beta chain was sequenced in a study of cytomegalovirus exposure and HLA in healthy donors. At the level of the study: It was reported in a later analysis that the 90 to 150 validation repertoires used the same platform as the roughly 700 first-cohort repertoires. General observations from the study: Using the classifier, cytomegalovirus status was reportedly diagnosed with high specificity and sensitivity.

Trimming removed 1 base at V and 0 bases at J, with 9 bases between. Germline CDR1 is SGHTA and CDR2 is FQGNSA. CDR3 length: 15 residues. Regarding this clone: Antigen specificity is unknown.

TCRdb keeps only in-frame clones here, not all; method: immunoSEQ multiplex PCR. Of roughly 300,000 clones listed, 80% to 90% are singletons. J is TRBJ1-2 and V is TRBV7-2; D ambiguous. Source material: PBMCs. The clonotype was recovered from a woman aged 18-29 years in good health and CMV-seronegative. The CDR3 here is CASSLDPSANYGYTF. Written as DNA, the CDR3 is TGTGCCAGCAGCTTAGACCCCAGCGCTAACTATGGCTACACCTTC.